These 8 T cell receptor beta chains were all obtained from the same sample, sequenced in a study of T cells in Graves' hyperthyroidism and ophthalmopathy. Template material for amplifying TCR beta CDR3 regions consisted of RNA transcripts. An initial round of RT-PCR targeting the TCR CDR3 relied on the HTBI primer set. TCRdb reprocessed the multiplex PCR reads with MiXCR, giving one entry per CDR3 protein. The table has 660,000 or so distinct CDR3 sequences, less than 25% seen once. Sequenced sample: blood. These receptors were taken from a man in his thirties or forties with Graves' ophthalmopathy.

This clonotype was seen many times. Written as DNA, the CDR3 is TGTGCCGCAACCCGGACTAGCGTGGATACGCAGTATTTT. Translated, it gives CAATRTSVDTQYF. The chain has TRBV18 and TRBJ2-3, with TRBD2 matching over 9 bases. Germline V gene data show CDR1 as KGHSH and CDR2 as LQKENI. The CDR3 contains 13 residues. V dropped 11 bases and J dropped 6; count of bases not matched to a gene: 9.

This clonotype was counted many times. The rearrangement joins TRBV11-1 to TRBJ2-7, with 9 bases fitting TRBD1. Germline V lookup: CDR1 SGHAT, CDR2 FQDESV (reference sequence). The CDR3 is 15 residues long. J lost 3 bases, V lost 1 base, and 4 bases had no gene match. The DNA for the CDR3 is TGTGCCAGCAGCTTAGAACCGGGACAGGGCTACGAGCAGTACTTC. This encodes CASSLEPGQGYEQYF.

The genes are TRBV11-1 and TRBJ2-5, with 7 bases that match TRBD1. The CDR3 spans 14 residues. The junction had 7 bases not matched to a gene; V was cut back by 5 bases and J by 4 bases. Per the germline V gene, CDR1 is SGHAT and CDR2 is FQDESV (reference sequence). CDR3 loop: CASSQPGGSETQYF. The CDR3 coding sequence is TGTGCCAGCAGCCAGCCAGGGGGATCAGAGACCCAGTACTTC.

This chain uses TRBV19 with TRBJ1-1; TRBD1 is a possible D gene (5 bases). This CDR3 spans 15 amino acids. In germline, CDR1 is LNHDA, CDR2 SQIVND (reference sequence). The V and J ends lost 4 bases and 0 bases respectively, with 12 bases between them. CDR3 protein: CASSSIRDLNTEAFF. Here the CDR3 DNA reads TGTGCCAGTAGTAGCATACGGGACTTGAACACTGAAGCTTTCTTT.

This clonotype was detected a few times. CDR3 loop: CASSFPQGEEHYGYTF. The CDR3 DNA is TGTGCCAGCAGCTTTCCGCAGGGGGAAGAGCACTATGGCTACACCTTC. V gene TRBV5-4 combines with J gene TRBJ1-2, with 7 bases fitting TRBD1. CDR1 SGHNT and CDR2 YYREEE come from the germline V gene (reference sequence). The CDR3 contains 16 residues. V lost 2 bases, J lost 3 bases, and 10 bases stayed unmatched.

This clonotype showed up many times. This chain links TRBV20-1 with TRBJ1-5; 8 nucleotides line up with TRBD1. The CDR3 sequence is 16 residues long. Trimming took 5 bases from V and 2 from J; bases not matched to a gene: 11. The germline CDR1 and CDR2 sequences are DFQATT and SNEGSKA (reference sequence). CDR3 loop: CSAGRTGTWGNQPQHF. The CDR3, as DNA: TGCAGTGCTGGACGGACAGGGACATGGGGCAATCAGCCCCAGCATTTT.

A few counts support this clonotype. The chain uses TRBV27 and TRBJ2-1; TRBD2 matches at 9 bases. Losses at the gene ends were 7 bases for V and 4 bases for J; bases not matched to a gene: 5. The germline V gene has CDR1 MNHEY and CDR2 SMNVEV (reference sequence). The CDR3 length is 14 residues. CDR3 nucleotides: TGTGCCAGCACTACGCTAGCGGGATACAATGAGCAGTTCTTC. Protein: CASTTLAGYNEQFF.

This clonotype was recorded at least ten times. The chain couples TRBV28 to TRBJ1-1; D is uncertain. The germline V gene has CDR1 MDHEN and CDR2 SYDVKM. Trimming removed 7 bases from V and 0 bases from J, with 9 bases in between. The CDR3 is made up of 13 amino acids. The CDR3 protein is CASKASLNTEAFF. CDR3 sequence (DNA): TGTGCCAGCAAAGCCAGTTTGAACACTGAAGCTTTCTTT. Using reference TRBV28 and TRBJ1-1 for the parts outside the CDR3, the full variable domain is DVKVTQSSRYLVKRTGEKVFLECVQDMDHENMFWYRQDPGLGLRLIYFSYDVKMKEKGDIPEGYSVSREKKERFSLILESASTNQTSMYLCASKASLNTEAFFGQGTRLTVV.